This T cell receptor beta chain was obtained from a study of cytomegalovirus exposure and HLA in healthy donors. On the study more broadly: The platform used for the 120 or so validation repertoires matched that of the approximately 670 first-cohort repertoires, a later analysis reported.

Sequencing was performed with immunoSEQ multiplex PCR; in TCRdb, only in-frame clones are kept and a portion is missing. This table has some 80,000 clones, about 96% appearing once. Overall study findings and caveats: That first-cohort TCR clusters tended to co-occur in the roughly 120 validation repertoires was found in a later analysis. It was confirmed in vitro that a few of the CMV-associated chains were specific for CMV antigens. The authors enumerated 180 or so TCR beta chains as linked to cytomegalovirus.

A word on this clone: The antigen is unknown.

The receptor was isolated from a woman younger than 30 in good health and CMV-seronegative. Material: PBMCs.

This CDR3 reads CASSQGLDTEAFF. The CDR3 coding sequence is TGTGCCAGCAGCCAGGGTCTGGACACTGAAGCTTTCTTT. This rearrangement joins TRBV7-6 to TRBJ1-1; tentative D call: TRBD1 (5 bases). Germline V gene sequence: CDR1 SGHVS, CDR2 FNYEAQ. CDR3 length: 13 amino acids. Trimming left V 5 bases short and J 3 bases short, with 10 bases between.